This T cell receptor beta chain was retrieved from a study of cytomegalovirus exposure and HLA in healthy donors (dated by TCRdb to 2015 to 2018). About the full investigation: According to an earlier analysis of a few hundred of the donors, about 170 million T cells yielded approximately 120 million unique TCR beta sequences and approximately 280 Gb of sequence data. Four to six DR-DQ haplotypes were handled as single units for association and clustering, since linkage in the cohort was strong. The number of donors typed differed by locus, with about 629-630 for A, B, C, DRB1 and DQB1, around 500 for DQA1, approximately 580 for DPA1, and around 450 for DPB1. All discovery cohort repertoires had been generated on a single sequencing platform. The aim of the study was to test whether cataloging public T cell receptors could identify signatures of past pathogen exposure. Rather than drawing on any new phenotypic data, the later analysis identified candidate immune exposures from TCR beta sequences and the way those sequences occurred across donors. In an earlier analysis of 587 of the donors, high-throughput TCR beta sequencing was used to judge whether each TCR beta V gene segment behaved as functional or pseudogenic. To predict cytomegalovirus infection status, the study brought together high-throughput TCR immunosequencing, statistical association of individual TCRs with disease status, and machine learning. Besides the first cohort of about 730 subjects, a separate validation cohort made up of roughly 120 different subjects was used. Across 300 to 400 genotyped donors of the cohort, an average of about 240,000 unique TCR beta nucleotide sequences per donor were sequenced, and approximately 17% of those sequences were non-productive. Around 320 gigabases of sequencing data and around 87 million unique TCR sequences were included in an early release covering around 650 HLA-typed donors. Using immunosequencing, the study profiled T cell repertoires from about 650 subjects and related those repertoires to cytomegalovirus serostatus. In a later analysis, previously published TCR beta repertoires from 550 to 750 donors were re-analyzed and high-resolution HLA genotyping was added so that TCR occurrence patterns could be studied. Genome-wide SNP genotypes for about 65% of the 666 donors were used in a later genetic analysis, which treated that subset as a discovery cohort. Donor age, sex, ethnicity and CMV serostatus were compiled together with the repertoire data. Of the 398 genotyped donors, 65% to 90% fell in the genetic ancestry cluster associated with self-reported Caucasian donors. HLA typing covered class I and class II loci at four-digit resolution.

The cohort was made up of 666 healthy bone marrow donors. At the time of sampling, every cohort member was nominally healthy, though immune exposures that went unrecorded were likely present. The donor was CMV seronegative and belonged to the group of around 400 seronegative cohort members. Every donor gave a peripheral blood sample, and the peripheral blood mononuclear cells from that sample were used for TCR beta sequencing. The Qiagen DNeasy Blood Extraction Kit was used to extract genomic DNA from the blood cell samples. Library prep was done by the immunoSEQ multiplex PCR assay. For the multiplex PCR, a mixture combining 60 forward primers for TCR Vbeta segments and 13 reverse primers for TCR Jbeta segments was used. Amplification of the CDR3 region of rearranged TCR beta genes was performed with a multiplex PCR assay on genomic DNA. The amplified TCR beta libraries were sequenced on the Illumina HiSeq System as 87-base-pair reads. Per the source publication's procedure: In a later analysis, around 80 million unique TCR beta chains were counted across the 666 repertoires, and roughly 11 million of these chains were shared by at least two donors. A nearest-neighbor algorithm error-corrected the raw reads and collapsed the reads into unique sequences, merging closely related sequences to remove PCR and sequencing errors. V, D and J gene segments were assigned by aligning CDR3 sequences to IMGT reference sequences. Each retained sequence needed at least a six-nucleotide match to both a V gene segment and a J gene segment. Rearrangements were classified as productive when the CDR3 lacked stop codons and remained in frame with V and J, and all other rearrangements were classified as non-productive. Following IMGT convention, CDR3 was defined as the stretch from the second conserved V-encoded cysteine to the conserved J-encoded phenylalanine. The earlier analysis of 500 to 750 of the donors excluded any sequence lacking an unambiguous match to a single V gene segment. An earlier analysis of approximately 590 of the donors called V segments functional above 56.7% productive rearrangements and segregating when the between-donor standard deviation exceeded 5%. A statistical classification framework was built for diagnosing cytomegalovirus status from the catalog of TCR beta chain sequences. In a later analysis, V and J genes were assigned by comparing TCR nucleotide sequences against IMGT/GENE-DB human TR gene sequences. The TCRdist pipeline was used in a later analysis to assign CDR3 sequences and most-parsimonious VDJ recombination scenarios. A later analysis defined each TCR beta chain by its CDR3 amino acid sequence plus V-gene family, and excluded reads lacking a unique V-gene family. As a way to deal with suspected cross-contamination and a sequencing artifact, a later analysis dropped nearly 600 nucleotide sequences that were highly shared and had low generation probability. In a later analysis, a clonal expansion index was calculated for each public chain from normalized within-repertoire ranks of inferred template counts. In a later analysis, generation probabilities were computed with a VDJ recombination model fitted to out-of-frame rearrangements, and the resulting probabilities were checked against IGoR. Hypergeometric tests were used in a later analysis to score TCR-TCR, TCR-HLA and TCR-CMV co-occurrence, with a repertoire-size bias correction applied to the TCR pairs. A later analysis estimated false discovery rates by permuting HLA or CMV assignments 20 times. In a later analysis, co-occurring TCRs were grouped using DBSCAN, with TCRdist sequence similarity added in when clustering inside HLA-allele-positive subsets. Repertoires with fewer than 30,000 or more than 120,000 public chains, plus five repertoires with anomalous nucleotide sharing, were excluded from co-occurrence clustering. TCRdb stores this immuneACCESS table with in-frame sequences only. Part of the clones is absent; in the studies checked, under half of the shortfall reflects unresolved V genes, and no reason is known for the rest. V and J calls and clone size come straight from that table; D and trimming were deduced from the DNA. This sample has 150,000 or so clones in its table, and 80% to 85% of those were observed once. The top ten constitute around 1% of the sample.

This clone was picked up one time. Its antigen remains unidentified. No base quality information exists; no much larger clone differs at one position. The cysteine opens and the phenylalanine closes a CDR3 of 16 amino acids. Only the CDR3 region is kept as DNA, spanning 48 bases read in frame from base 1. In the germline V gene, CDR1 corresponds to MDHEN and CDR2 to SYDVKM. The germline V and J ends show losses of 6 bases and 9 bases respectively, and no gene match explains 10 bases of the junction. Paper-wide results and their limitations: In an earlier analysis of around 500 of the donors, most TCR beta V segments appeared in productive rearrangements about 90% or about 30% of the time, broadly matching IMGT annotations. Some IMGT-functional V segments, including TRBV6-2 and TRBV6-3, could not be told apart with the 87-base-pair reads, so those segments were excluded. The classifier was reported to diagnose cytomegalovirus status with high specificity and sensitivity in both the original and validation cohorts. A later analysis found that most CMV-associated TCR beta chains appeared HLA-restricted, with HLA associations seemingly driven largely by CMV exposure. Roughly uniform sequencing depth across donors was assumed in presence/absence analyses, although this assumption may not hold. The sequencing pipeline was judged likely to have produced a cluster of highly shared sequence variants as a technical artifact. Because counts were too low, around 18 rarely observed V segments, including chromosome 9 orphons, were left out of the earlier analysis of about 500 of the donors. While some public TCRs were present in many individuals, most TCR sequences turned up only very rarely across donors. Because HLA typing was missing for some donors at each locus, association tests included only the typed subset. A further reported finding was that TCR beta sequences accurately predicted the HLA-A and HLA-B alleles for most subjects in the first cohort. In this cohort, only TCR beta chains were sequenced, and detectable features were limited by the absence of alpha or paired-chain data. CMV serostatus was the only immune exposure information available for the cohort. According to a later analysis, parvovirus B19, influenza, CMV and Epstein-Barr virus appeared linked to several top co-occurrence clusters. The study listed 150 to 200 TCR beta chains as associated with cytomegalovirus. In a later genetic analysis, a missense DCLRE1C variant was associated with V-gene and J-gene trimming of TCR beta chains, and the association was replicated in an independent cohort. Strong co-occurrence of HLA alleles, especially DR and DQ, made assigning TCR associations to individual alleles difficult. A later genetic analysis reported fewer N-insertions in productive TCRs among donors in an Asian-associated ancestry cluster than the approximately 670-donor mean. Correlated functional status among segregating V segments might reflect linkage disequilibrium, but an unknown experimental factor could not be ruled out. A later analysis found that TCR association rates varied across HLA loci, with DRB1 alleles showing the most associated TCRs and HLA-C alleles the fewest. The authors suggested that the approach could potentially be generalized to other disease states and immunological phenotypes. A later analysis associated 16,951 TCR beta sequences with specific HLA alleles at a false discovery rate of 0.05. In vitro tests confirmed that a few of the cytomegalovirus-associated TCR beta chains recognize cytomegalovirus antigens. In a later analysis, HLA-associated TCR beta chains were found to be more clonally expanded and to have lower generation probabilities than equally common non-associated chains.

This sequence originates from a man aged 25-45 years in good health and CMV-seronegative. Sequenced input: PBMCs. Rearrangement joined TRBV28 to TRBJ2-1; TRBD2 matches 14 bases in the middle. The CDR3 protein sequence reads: CASSPLGLAGVGEQFF. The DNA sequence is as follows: TGTGCCAGCAGCCCCCTGGGACTAGCGGGGGTTGGTGAGCAGTTCTTC.